Each of the 10 T cell receptor delta chains below was sequenced from the same sample in a study of Vδ1+ human thymocytes. Antigen specificity for these receptors is unknown. Study-wide results and limits: In the thymus, TRG and TRD repertoires looked highly polyclonal with Gaussian CDR3 lengths.

Sequences come from RNA converted to cDNA by reverse transcription. Multiplex PCR used pooled V-gene forward primers and a constant-region reverse primer to amplify CDR3s. TCRdb applied CATT to the multiplex PCR reads for clone calling. The table lists approximately 58,000 delta-chain clones, roughly 15% of them singletons, with 0.3% to 0.45% in the top ten. The specimen was Vdelta1+ gamma-delta thymocytes from the thymus. The subset is: FACS-sorted CD3+ TCRalphabeta- TCRVdelta1+ TCRVdelta2- thymocytes. Receptors originate from a girl under three years old who had congenital heart surgery.

The chain joins TRDV1 to TRDJ1, with TRDD3 matching over 13 bases. The CDR3 extends over 25 amino acids. The germline V gene has CDR1 TSWWSYY and CDR2 QGS. J gave up 4 bases and V 2 bases, and 31 bases lay outside the gene matches. The CDR3 spells CALGESYPPLTCPVLGDTGCDKLIF. CDR3 DNA: TGTGCTCTTGGGGAATCATACCCTCCTTTAACATGCCCCGTACTGGGGGATACGGGGTGCGATAAACTCATCTTT.

This clone was counted between two and nine times. V and J are TRDV1 and TRDJ1, with a tentative D call TRDD3 (7 bases). Looked up from germline, CDR1 is TSWWSYY and CDR2 is QGS. V lost 3 bases to trimming and J lost 0 bases, with 26 bases between them. This CDR3 comprises 20 residues. Here the CDR3 DNA reads TGTGCTCTTGGGGACTTCATATCCTACCCTGGGGGCAACTACACCGATAAACTCATCTTT. This encodes CALGDFISYPGGNYTDKLIF.

As to this clone: The germline gene is not matched at one end of the junction; a read error may be the cause. The same CDR3 arises from other DNA sequences in this sample as well. The V gene is TRDV2, the J gene TRDJ1; tentatively, D is TRDD3 (6 bases). This CDR3 has 16 residues. The germline gives CDR1 GEAIGNYY, CDR2 EKD. CDR3 DNA sequence: TGTGCCTGTGACACCAGCAGGGATAGGGGAACCGATAAGCTCATCTTT. It specifies CACDTSRDRGTDKLIF.

J is TRDJ1 and V is TRDV1, with TRDD3 as a possible D gene (6 bases). From germline, CDR1 is TSWWSYY and CDR2 QGS. V was shortened by 0 bases and J by 0 bases, with 20 bases between the two germline ends. The CDR3 has 19 residues. The CDR3 DNA follows: TGTGCTCTTGGGGAACTAGGACCTGCGGATACCCTTTACACCGATAAACTCATCTTT. Translation: CALGELGPADTLYTDKLIF.

The V and J genes are TRDV1 and TRDJ1; 9 positions agree with TRDD3. The CDR3 runs 19 residues. Trimming took 3 bases from V and 0 from J; bases not matched to a gene: 14. Germline V lookup: CDR1 TSWWSYY, CDR2 QGS. The CDR3 DNA reads TGTGCTCTTGGGGACCCTTTCCTAACTGGGGGACCTTACACCGATAAACTCATCTTT. Encoded protein: CALGDPFLTGGPYTDKLIF.

In this sample, this clone turned up a few times. The J gene is TRDJ1, the V gene TRDV1, with 12 bases matching TRDD3. This CDR3 region has 25 residues. Trimming took 2 bases from V and 0 from J; bases not matched to a gene: 28. Germline V gene data show CDR1 as TSWWSYY and CDR2 as QGS. In DNA form, the CDR3 reads TGTGCTCTTGGGGAATCGGCCTTCCTACCTTCTGGGGGATACGCTGTTCTTAGGTACACCGATAAACTCATCTTT. Translated: CALGESAFLPSGGYAVLRYTDKLIF.

This clone was observed at least ten times. The rearrangement joins TRDV2 to TRDJ1, with 10 bases that match TRDD3. J lost 0 bases, V lost 0 bases, and 15 bases had no gene match. CDR3 length equals 20 residues. CDR1 and CDR2 from the germline V gene are GEAIGNYY and EKD. The CDR3 bases are TGTGCCTGTGACACCCGGTACTGGGGGATCCCGAGCAGGTACACCGATAAACTCATCTTT. Translating gives CACDTRYWGIPSRYTDKLIF.

This clone occurred a few times. V and J are TRDV1 and TRDJ1; D is undetermined. V gave up 3 bases and J gave up 0 bases, with 17 bases separating them. Germline CDR1 TSWWSYY, CDR2 QGS. The CDR3 is made up of 17 amino acids. CDR3 coding DNA: TGTGCTCTTGGGGAGTGCCTCCCGCTAAAGTACACCGATAAACTCATCTTT. Its protein product is CALGECLPLKYTDKLIF.

A remark on this clone: This may be a read error: a much more frequent sequence differs by one nucleotide. Other DNA sequences in the same sample also yield this CDR3. The genes are TRAV29/DV5 and TRDJ1, with TRDD3 identical over 12 bases. The CDR3 sequence is 22 residues long. CDR1 is NSMFDY, CDR2 ISSIKDK, per germline. The chain's CDR3 is CAAPRHLIWGIRPPDYTDKLIF. CDR3 DNA sequence: TGTGCCGCCCCGCGACATCTAATCTGGGGGATACGCCCTCCAGATTACACCGATAAACTCATCTTT.

V is TRDV1 and J is TRDJ1, with 9 bases matching TRDD2. The CDR3 length is 21 residues. The germline V gene has CDR1 TSWWSYY and CDR2 QGS. The J segment lost 8 bases and the V segment lost 1 base, leaving 26 bases of the junction unmatched. The CDR3 is CALGEPYLPTPGLGKGVKLIF. CDR3 in DNA: TGTGCTCTTGGGGAACCCTACCTTCCTACCCCAGGACTGGGGAAGGGTGTCAAACTCATCTTT.